The clone carrying this T cell receptor (beta chain) was observed a handful of times. This CDR3 is built from 14 residues. Trimming removed 1 base at V and 3 bases at J, with 7 bases between. Alongside a J-beta primer mix, a sample-barcoded 5' primer served in a second PCR lasting roughly 7 to 11 cycles. TCRdb recomputed calls from the 5' RACE reads with MiXCR, one row per CDR3 protein. The sample gives about 1,600,000 distinct CDR3 sequences, roughly 40% of which show up once; 7% to 9% is in the top ten. The data belong to a study of blood T cells in healthy people across ages. Sequencing was done on a sample of blood. The origin of this receptor is a woman aged 18-35 years in good health. The chain recombines TRBV12-3 or TRBV12-4 with TRBJ1-5; D is unresolved. The CDR3 DNA reads TGTGCCAGCAGTTTAGGACGGGCCAATCAGCCCCAGCATTTT. Translation: CASSLGRANQPQHF.